This T cell receptor (beta chain) is drawn from a study of T cell changes during pregnancy in multiple sclerosis. Clones were sequenced by immunoSEQ multiplex PCR, and TCRdb holds only the in-frame ones, with some missing. Of tens of thousands of clones listed, roughly 92% are singletons. With V trimmed by 4 bases and J by 4 bases, 10 bases remained unmatched. The germline V gene encodes CDR1 SQVTM and CDR2 ANQGSEA. CDR3 length: 14 amino acids. The chain joins TRBV29-1 to TRBJ2-7, with TRBD2 matching over 7 bases. This specimen consisted of CD4+ T cells from peripheral blood mononuclear cells, obtained before pregnancy. The TCR originated in a female donor with multiple sclerosis, enrolled in a pregnancy study. This CDR3 is CSVGGGGRGYEQYF. CDR3 in DNA: TGCAGCGTTGGGGGTGGCGGGAGAGGGTACGAGCAGTACTTC.